This T cell receptor beta chain is drawn from a study of blood T cell repertoires in COVID-19. Study details: Samples came from the United States, Italy and Spain, spanning acute and convalescent COVID-19. T cells, B-cell-depleted T cells, or PBMCs supplied cDNA or gDNA.

Per the germline V gene, CDR1 is DFQATT and CDR2 is SNEGSKA (reference sequence). Germline trimming cut 3 bases from V and 3 bases from J; bases unmatched to any gene: 5. This CDR3 comprises 13 residues. In the authors' workflow: Amplification of reference gene primers was used by the study to estimate nucleated cell counts. Profiling relied on immunoSEQ multiplex PCR, and the TCRdb table lists in-frame clones only, not all of them. V and J calls and clone size follow that table, whereas D and trimming were derived from the DNA. The sample lists roughly 300,000 clones; over 75% were seen once. V and J are TRBV20-1 and TRBJ2-7, with 7 bases fitting TRBD1. Sequenced input: peripheral blood. This clonotype was obtained from a human donor in a cohort sampled during active COVID-19. The CDR3 DNA reads TGCAGTGCTAGTAGGGACAGCATCTACGAGCAGTACTTC. Amino acids: CSASRDSIYEQYF.